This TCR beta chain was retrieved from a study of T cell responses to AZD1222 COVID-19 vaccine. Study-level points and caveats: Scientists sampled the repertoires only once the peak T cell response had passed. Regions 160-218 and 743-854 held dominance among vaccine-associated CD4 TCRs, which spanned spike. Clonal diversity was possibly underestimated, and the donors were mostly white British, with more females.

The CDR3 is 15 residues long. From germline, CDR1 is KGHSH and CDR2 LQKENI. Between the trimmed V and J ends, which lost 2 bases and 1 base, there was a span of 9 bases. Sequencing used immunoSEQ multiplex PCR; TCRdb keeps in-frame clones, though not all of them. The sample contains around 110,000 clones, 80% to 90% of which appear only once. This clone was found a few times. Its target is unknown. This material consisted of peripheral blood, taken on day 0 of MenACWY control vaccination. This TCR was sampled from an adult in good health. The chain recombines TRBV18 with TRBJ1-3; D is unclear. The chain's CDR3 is CASSPGRQSGNTIYF. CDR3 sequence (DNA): TGTGCCAGCTCACCAGGCAGGCAGTCTGGAAACACCATATATTTT.